Each of the 16 T cell receptor beta chains below was sequenced from the same sample in a study of control samples from healthy donors and cancer patients. Sequenced by immunoSEQ multiplex PCR; TCRdb stores in-frame clones only, minus some. The table includes roughly 70,000 clones, nearly 85% detected once. Specimen: blood. The receptors were gathered from a man in his forties or fifties in good health.

Only one count was recorded for this clone. The chain carries TRBV6-1 and TRBJ1-2; TRBD1 agrees at 8 bases. The CDR3 runs to 13 residues. V shed 2 bases, J shed 6 bases, and the junction held 2 bases outside the gene matches. Germline CDR1 is MNHNS and CDR2 is SASEGT. This chain's CDR3 is CASSETGGHGYTF. The CDR3 DNA reads as TGTGCCAGCAGTGAAACAGGGGGTCATGGCTACACCTTC.

The rearrangement joins TRBV11-2 to TRBJ2-5, with TRBD2 matching over 7 bases. The junction had 7 bases not matched to a gene; V was cut back by 3 bases and J by 3 bases. The CDR3 consists of 15 residues. Germline values: CDR1 SGHAT, CDR2 FQNNGV. The CDR3 loop reads CASSFFGRSEETQYF. CDR3 nucleotide sequence: TGTGCCAGCAGCTTTTTCGGGAGGTCGGAAGAGACCCAGTACTTC.

This chain links TRBV5-6 with TRBJ2-3; a weak D match, TRBD2 (6 bases). This CDR3 has 14 residues. Germline loops: CDR1 SGHDT, CDR2 YYEEEE. V was trimmed by 3 bases and J by 3 bases, leaving 11 bases between them. The CDR3 DNA reads as TGTGCCAGCAGCTGGGACGGACTAACAGATACGCAGTATTTT. As protein: CASSWDGLTDTQYF. The complete variable domain, with remaining parts taken from reference TRBV5-6 and TRBJ2-3, reads DAGVTQSPTHLIKTRGQQVTLRCSPKSGHDTVSWYQQALGQGPQFIFQYYEEEERQRGNFPDRFSGHQFPNYSSELNVNALLLGDSALYLCASSWDGLTDTQYFGPGTRLTVL.

This chain connects TRBV2 to TRBJ1-1; no definite D call. The CDR3 is 11 residues long. V gave up 10 bases and J gave up 1 base, with 7 bases separating them. The germline V gene has CDR1 SNHLY and CDR2 FYNNEI. The DNA of the CDR3 is TGTGCCATTCGGGCGAACACTGAAGCTTTCTTT. Protein sequence: CAIRANTEAFF.

The chain links TRBV30 to TRBJ2-1, with 7 bases that match TRBD2. Germline V lookup: CDR1 GTSNPN, CDR2 SVGIG (reference sequence). The CDR3 is 14 residues long. With 0 bases clipped from V and 3 bases from J, the junction kept 2 bases outside the gene matches. CDR3 sequence (DNA): TGTGCCTGGAGTGTCAGCGGGGTCTACAATGAGCAGTTCTTC. Amino acid sequence: CAWSVSGVYNEQFF.

The chain joins TRBV30 to TRBJ1-3, with 8 bases aligning to TRBD1. The CDR3 totals 19 residues. Trimming cost V 3 bases and J 0 bases; bases outside gene matches: 16. Germline assignment: CDR1 GTSNPN and CDR2 SVGIG (reference sequence). CDR3 sequence (DNA): TGTGCCTGGAGCCCCCCCGGACAGGGAGACCGGAGCTCTGGAAACACCATATATTTT. Protein product: CAWSPPGQGDRSSGNTIYF.

This chain links TRBV5-1 with TRBJ1-5; TRBD1 is a possible D gene (6 bases). This CDR3 spans 16 amino acids. Germline assignment: CDR1 SGHRS and CDR2 YFSETQ. The V and J ends lost 0 bases and 2 bases respectively, with 12 bases between them. The CDR3 DNA sequence: TGCGCCAGCAGCTTGGGTGGGGGCGCGGGCAATCAGCCCCAGCATTTT. As protein: CASSLGGGAGNQPQHF.

V is TRBV9 and J is TRBJ2-7; weak D call: TRBD1 (6 bases). V was cut by 3 bases and J by 7 bases, with 8 bases left in between. Germline CDR1 reads SGDLS; CDR2 reads YYNGEE. The CDR3 loop spans 11 amino acids. CDR3 in amino acids: CASSADREQYF. The CDR3, as DNA: TGTGCCAGCAGCGCTGACAGGGAGCAGTACTTC.

The table lists this clone with a few counts. This chain joins TRBV6-5 and TRBJ1-5, with 10 bases matching TRBD1. Germline V gives CDR1 MNHEY, CDR2 SVGAGI. The CDR3 has 15 residues. After removal of 4 bases from V and 1 base from J, the junction contained 1 base not matched to a gene. DNA of the CDR3: TGTGCCAGCAGTTCGGACAGGGGGAGCAATCAGCCCCAGCATTTT. Its protein product is CASSSDRGSNQPQHF.

The V call is TRBV5-1, the J call TRBJ1-5; D remains unclear. Trimming removed 4 bases at V and 0 bases at J, with 8 bases between. This CDR3 spans 14 amino acids. Germline CDR1 is SGHRS and CDR2 is YFSETQ. In DNA, the CDR3 is TGCGCCAGCAGCCCGGACCTTAGCAATCAGCCCCAGCATTTT. This gives the protein CASSPDLSNQPQHF.

The CDR3: CASSIRGAGGGYTF. In DNA form, the CDR3 reads TGTGCCAGTAGTATAAGAGGGGCCGGAGGGGGCTACACCTTC. V gene TRBV19 combines with J gene TRBJ1-2; tentatively, D is TRBD1 (5 bases). V was shortened by 2 bases and J by 8 bases, with 15 bases between the two germline ends. Germline V CDR1 and CDR2: LNHDA, SQIVND (reference sequence). The CDR3 is made up of 14 amino acids.

The CDR3 reads CASSPSGGKNTIYF. Written as DNA, the CDR3 is TGTGCCAGCAGCCCCTCAGGAGGGAAGAACACCATATATTTT. The gene calls are TRBV7-3 and TRBJ1-3; D gene ambiguous. Germline V CDR1 and CDR2: SGHTA, FQGTGA. There are 14 residues in the CDR3. Trimming pared 5 bases from V and 7 bases from J, leaving 15 bases between. The variable domain in full, with the rest retrieved from reference TRBV7-3 and TRBJ1-3, is GAGVSQTPSNKVTEKGKYVELRCDPISGHTALYWYRQSLGQGPEFLIYFQGTGAADDSGLPNDRFFAVRPEGSVSTLKIQRTERGDSAVYLCASSPSGGKNTIYFGEGSWLTVV.

This chain joins TRBV5-6 and TRBJ2-7, with TRBD2 as a possible D gene (5 bases). The CDR3 extends over 14 amino acids. Trimming shortened V by 5 bases and J by 4 bases, and 16 bases separated the two germline ends. From germline, CDR1 is SGHDT and CDR2 YYEEEE. CDR3 bases: TGTGCCAGCAGTTTGACGGGTCGGGGTTACGAGCAGTACTTC. Translated, it gives CASSLTGRGYEQYF.

The chain joins TRBV19 to TRBJ1-1; D is undetermined. CDR3 size: 14 residues. CDR1 is LNHDA, CDR2 SQIVND, per germline (reference sequence). V shed 5 bases and J shed 4 bases, with 14 bases lying between them. The CDR3 loop is CASSSRADGTEAFF. CDR3 bases: TGTGCCAGTAGTTCCCGGGCCGACGGCACTGAAGCTTTCTTT.

The J gene is TRBJ2-3, the V gene TRBV24-1, with D possibly matching TRBD1 (5 bases). The length of the CDR3 is 13 residues. V was cut by 4 bases and J by 5 bases, with 9 bases left in between. Germline V CDR1 and CDR2: KGHDR, SFDVKD. As DNA, the CDR3 is TGTGCCACCAGTGACCCTGGACAAGATACGCAGTATTTT. It is translated as CATSDPGQDTQYF.

The chain has TRBV6-5 and TRBJ2-7; 7 bases fit TRBD1. CDR3 length: 14 amino acids. The junction had 18 bases not matched to a gene; V was cut back by 8 bases and J by 11 bases. The germline gives CDR1 MNHEY, CDR2 SVGAGI. The CDR3, as DNA: TGTGCCAGCGGGTTACCGGGACAGCTGTATAAAGAGTACTTC. Its protein is CASGLPGQLYKEYF.